The 18 T cell receptor beta chains given below trace back to one sample, sequenced in a study of blood T cell repertoires in COVID-19. The assay was immunoSEQ multiplex PCR, and TCRdb's table has in-frame clones only and misses some. This table has 200,000 to 250,000 clones, more than 80% appearing once. The sequenced material came from peripheral blood. These receptors were collected from a woman in her 30s with COVID-19, enrolled during active disease.

The chain is built from TRBV10-3 and TRBJ2-3, with 8 nucleotides matching TRBD1. This CDR3 spans 15 amino acids. Germline CDR1 is ENHRY and CDR2 is SYGVKD. The V and J ends lost 6 bases and 2 bases, in that order; junction bases with no gene match: 7. This CDR3 reads CAIRAGQGYTDTQYF. Here the CDR3 DNA reads TGTGCCATCAGGGCCGGACAGGGATACACAGATACGCAGTATTTT.

This chain joins TRBV5-3 and TRBJ2-1; TRBD2 matches 8 bases. TRBV5-3 is marked as an open reading frame, function uncertain. The CDR3 covers 13 residues. The V gene end was trimmed by 6 bases and the J gene end by 4 bases; junction bases not matched to a gene: 3. CDR3 nucleotides: TGTGCCAGAAATAGCGGGATTTACAATGAGCAGTTCTTC. It translates to CARNSGIYNEQFF.

A remark on this clone: Within the sample, other DNA sequences also encode this same CDR3. The V and J genes are TRBV18 and TRBJ2-5; D not certain. The CDR3 covers 13 residues. Trimming pared 2 bases from V and 2 bases from J, leaving 6 bases between. Germline values: CDR1 KGHSH, CDR2 LQKENI. The CDR3 nucleotides are TGTGCCAGCTCACCAGGCTTGCAAGAGACCCAGTACTTC. Translation gives CASSPGLQETQYF.

J is TRBJ2-1 and V is TRBV19, with 9 bases fitting TRBD2. CDR1 is LNHDA, CDR2 SQIVND, per germline (reference sequence). The CDR3 runs to 13 residues. V lost 4 bases, J lost 9 bases, and 4 bases stayed unmatched. CDR3 coding DNA: TGTGCCAGTAGTAGGACTAGCGTCAGTGAGCAGTTCTTC. Translating gives CASSRTSVSEQFF.

The chain recombines TRBV5-1 with TRBJ2-3; D is possibly TRBD2 (6 bases). CDR1 and CDR2 from the germline V gene are SGHRS and YFSETQ. The CDR3 sequence is 19 residues long. V shed 4 bases and J shed 0 bases, with 24 bases lying between them. This CDR3 is CASSPTHSRERASTDTQYF. The CDR3 region has the DNA TGCGCCAGCAGCCCGACCCACTCTCGGGAGCGGGCAAGCACAGATACGCAGTATTTT. Supplemented by reference TRBV5-1 and TRBJ2-3, the full variable domain reads KAGVTQTPRYLIKTRGQQVTLSCSPISGHRSVSWYQQTPGQGLQFLFEYFSETQRNKGNFPGRFSGRQFSNSRSEMNVSTLELGDSALYLCASSPTHSRERASTDTQYFGPGTRLTVL.

The chain has TRBV5-4 and TRBJ1-4; D is perhaps TRBD1 (5 bases). V was clipped by 0 bases and J by 0 bases, with 9 bases between them. CDR3 length equals 16 residues. Germline assignment: CDR1 SGHNT and CDR2 YYREEE (reference sequence). This chain's CDR3 is CASSLDGGTTNEKLFF. The CDR3 DNA is TGTGCCAGCAGCTTGGACGGGGGGACAACTAATGAAAAACTGTTTTTT.

The chain is built from TRBV9 and TRBJ2-3; 10 bases align to TRBD2. Per the germline V gene, CDR1 is SGDLS and CDR2 is YYNGEE. J lost 4 bases, V lost 0 bases, and 8 bases had no gene match. There are 17 residues in the CDR3. CDR3 nucleotide sequence: TGTGCCAGCAGCGTAGACCGAGCGGGGGGGCCTCCAGATACGCAGTATTTT. It codes for CASSVDRAGGPPDTQYF. The full variable domain, with the rest looked up from reference TRBV9 and TRBJ2-3, is DSGVTQTPKHLITATGQRVTLRCSPRSGDLSVYWYQQSLDQGLQFLIQYYNGEERAKGNILERFSAQQFPDLHSELNLSSLELGDSALYFCASSVDRAGGPPDTQYFGPGTRLTVL.

CDR3 loop: CASSPGRVQGYTF. The CDR3 bases are TGTGCCAGCAGCCCAGGGAGGGTCCAGGGCTACACCTTC. The chain couples TRBV7-2 to TRBJ1-2; maybe TRBD1 (5 bases). V dropped 5 bases and J dropped 8 bases, with 15 bases sitting between them. Per germline, CDR1 SGHTA and CDR2 FQGNSA. CDR3 length equals 13 residues.

The DNA of the CDR3 is TGCGCCAGCAGCCAAGATAGCCCCCTAGCGGGGGACGAGCAGTACTTC. Amino acid sequence: CASSQDSPLAGDEQYF. The V gene is TRBV4-3, the J gene TRBJ2-7; 10 nucleotides agree with TRBD2. The CDR3 is 16 amino acids. V lost 0 bases to trimming and J lost 5 bases; unmatched junction nucleotides: 7. Germline CDR1 and CDR2: LGHNA and YSLEER.

This rearrangement joins TRBV11-1 to TRBJ2-7, with 9 bases fitting TRBD2. Looked up from germline, CDR1 is SGHAT and CDR2 is FQDESV (reference sequence). V dropped 5 bases and J dropped 5; count of bases not matched to a gene: 13. The CDR3 runs to 16 residues. The CDR3 region is CASSTPPTSGRNEQYF. The CDR3 nucleotides read TGTGCCAGCAGCACACCCCCGACTAGCGGCAGAAACGAGCAGTACTTC.

The chain uses TRBV5-4 and TRBJ2-3; 13 bases map to TRBD2. The V gene end was trimmed by 2 bases and the J gene end by 1 base; junction bases not matched to a gene: 10. This CDR3 has 19 residues. The V gene's germline CDR1 is SGHNT and CDR2 YYREEE (reference sequence). The CDR3 spells CASSLFGTSGAWGTDTQYF. The CDR3 nucleotides read TGTGCCAGCAGCTTATTTGGGACTAGCGGGGCGTGGGGCACAGATACGCAGTATTTT.

This sequence joins TRBV6-5 and TRBJ1-1; D perhaps matches TRBD1 (5 bases). Trimming took 7 bases from V and 4 from J, leaving 16 bases between them. CDR1 is MNHEY, CDR2 SVGAGI, per germline. This CDR3 is built from 14 residues. The chain's CDR3 is CASTAGTGGTEAFF. Written as DNA, the CDR3 is TGTGCCAGCACCGCCGGGACGGGAGGCACTGAAGCTTTCTTT.

This chain connects TRBV7-2 to TRBJ1-2; 7 bases line up with TRBD1. Germline V gene sequence: CDR1 SGHTA, CDR2 FQGNSA. Germline trimming cut 6 bases from V and 5 bases from J; bases unmatched to any gene: 9. The CDR3 loop spans 14 amino acids. CDR3 loop: CASRGDRLVYGYTF. The CDR3 DNA follows: TGTGCCAGCAGGGGGGACAGACTCGTTTATGGCTACACCTTC.

V gene TRBV5-4 combines with J gene TRBJ2-2; 9 nucleotides line up with TRBD1. V trimming: 3 bases; J trimming: 6 bases; junction bases outside the gene matches: 9. The germline V gene has CDR1 SGHNT and CDR2 YYREEE (reference sequence). This CDR3 contains 16 residues. The CDR3 region is CASSSPRTGVAGELFF. CDR3 in DNA: TGTGCCAGCAGCTCCCCGAGGACAGGGGTGGCCGGGGAGCTGTTTTTT.

The chain is built from TRBV27 and TRBJ2-2; tentatively, D is TRBD1 (6 bases). This CDR3 contains 13 residues. V lost 4 bases and J 5 bases, leaving 8 bases between the germline ends. Germline CDR1 reads MNHEY; CDR2 reads SMNVEV (reference sequence). In DNA form, the CDR3 reads TGTGCCAGCAGTTCAGGGGATACCGGGGAGCTGTTTTTT. This sequence encodes CASSSGDTGELFF.

The V call is TRBV2, the J call TRBJ2-7; unclear D gene. The CDR3 has 10 residues. Trimming took off 8 bases at V and 4 bases at J, with 6 bases between the two ends. The V gene's germline CDR1 is SNHLY and CDR2 FYNNEI. The CDR3 is CASHGYEQYF. The CDR3, as DNA: TGTGCCAGCCACGGTTACGAGCAGTACTTC. Supplemented by reference TRBV2 and TRBJ2-7, the full variable domain reads EPEVTQTPSHQVTQMGQEVILRCVPISNHLYFYWYRQILGQKVEFLVSFYNNEISEKSEIFDDQFSVERPDGSNFTLKIRSTKLEDSAMYFCASHGYEQYFGPGTRLTVT.

In its sample, this clone was seen once. This rearrangement joins TRBV2 to TRBJ1-2; D is perhaps TRBD1 (5 bases). Looked up from germline, CDR1 is SNHLY and CDR2 is FYNNEI. The V end was cut by 2 bases, the J end by 8 bases, with 18 bases between. The CDR3 totals 15 residues. The CDR3 is CASSERGDTIGGYTF. In DNA form, the CDR3 reads TGTGCCAGCAGTGAAAGGGGCGACACTATCGGCGGCTACACCTTC.

By share, this clone ranks as medium-sized. The chain is built from TRBV10-1 and TRBJ1-5; 7 bases are a match to TRBD1. The CDR3 extends over 12 amino acids. Germline assignment: CDR1 WNHNN and CDR2 SYGVQD (reference sequence). V was clipped by 9 bases and J by 4 bases; unmatched bases: 3. The CDR3: CARQGRNQPQHF. Written as DNA, the CDR3 is TGCGCCAGACAGGGGCGAAATCAGCCCCAGCATTTT.